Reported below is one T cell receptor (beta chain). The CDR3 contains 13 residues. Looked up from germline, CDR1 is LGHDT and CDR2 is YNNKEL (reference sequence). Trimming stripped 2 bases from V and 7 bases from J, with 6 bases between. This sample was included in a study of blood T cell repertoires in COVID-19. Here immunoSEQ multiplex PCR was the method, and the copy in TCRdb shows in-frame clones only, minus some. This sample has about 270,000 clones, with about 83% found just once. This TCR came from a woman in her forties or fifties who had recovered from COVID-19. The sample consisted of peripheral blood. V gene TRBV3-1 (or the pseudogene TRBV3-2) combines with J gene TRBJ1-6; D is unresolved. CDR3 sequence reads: CASSQTENSPLHF. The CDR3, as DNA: TGTGCCAGCAGCCAAACAGAGAATTCACCCCTCCACTTT.